The 10 T cell receptor beta chains listed next were all sequenced from one sample in a study of neurological immune-mediated disorders. Time point: longitudinal time-point 1 (baseline). TCRdb re-called the 5' RACE reads through MiXCR, storing one row per CDR3 protein. The repertoire holds about 60,000 distinct CDR3 sequences, with 9.5% to 12% as singletons. The sample taken for sequencing was PBMCs. The receptor source for this set is a male donor with HTLV-1-associated myelopathy (HAM/TSP).

The sample holds many counts of this clonotype. J is TRBJ2-3 and V is TRBV7-6; D gene unclear. The CDR3 is 16 residues long. Germline CDR1 SGHVS, CDR2 FNYEAQ. Trimming stripped 2 bases from V and 0 bases from J, with 12 bases between. CDR3 bases: TGTGCCAGCAGCTTATCGACTGACGCTAGCACAGATACGCAGTATTTT. Translation: CASSLSTDASTDTQYF. The complete variable domain, with remaining parts taken from reference TRBV7-6 and TRBJ2-3, reads GAGVSQSPRYKVTKRGQDVALRCDPISGHVSLYWYRQALGQGPEFLTYFNYEAQQDKSGLPNDRFSAERPEGSISTLTIQRTEQRDSAMYRCASSLSTDASTDTQYFGPGTRLTVL.

Concerning this clonotype itself: A much larger clonotype is one base distant, so this may be a read error. The V call is TRBV7-9, the J call TRBJ1-1; D is possibly TRBD1 (5 bases). Germline V gene data show CDR1 as SEHNR and CDR2 as FQNEAQ (reference sequence). V lost 0 bases to trimming and J lost 7 bases, with 9 bases between them. The length of the CDR3 is 13 residues. CDR3 coding DNA: TGTGCCAGCAGCTTAGCGTGGGGCGGTGAAGCTTTCTTT. Protein product: CASSLAWGGEAFF.

In this sample, this clonotype turned up many times. V gene TRBV12-3 or TRBV12-4 combines with J gene TRBJ2-4; possibly TRBD2 for D (6 bases). V dropped 10 bases and J dropped 10 bases, with 17 bases sitting between them. The CDR3 is 12 residues long. The CDR3, as DNA: TGTGCCACCTCCTTCGCTGGGGGGATTCAGTACTTC. Protein sequence: CATSFAGGIQYF.

In its sample, this clonotype was seen many times. The CDR3 spells CASSETGLRSYEQYF. In DNA, the CDR3 is TGCGCCAGCAGCGAAACAGGGTTGAGGTCCTACGAGCAGTACTTC. The chain has TRBV5-1 and TRBJ2-7, with a weak D call TRBD1 (6 bases). The CDR3 runs to 15 residues. Trimming left V 4 bases short and J 1 base short, with 15 bases between. The germline V gene has CDR1 SGHRS and CDR2 YFSETQ.

This clonotype was detected many times. This chain connects TRBV29-1 to TRBJ2-1; TRBD1 might be the D (5 bases). The V end was cut by 6 bases, the J end by 5 bases, with 20 bases between. Germline CDR1 is SQVTM and CDR2 is ANQGSEA. This CDR3 has 15 residues. The CDR3 DNA reads TGCAGCGTCGAGGAACAGGTGGTTGTTGACAATGAGCAGTTCTTC. Its translation: CSVEEQVVVDNEQFF.

A note on this clonotype: A much larger clone lies a single base off, so this may be a read error. This sequence joins TRBV7-2 and TRBJ2-3; 9 bases match TRBD2. With 3 bases clipped from V and 7 bases from J, the junction kept 8 bases outside the gene matches. The CDR3 covers 15 residues. CDR1 and CDR2 from the germline V gene are SGHTA and FQGNSA. The CDR3 is CASSFDGTSHNTQYF. As DNA, the CDR3 is TGTGCCAGCAGCTTTGACGGGACTAGCCATAATACGCAGTATTTT.

The rearrangement uses TRBV6-5 and TRBJ1-5; D not certain. Germline CDR1 reads MNHEY; CDR2 reads SVGAGI. The V end lost 6 bases, the J end lost 4 bases, and 7 bases lay between the germline ends. The CDR3 consists of 12 residues. For the CDR3, the DNA is TGTGCCAGCAGCGACTCGAATCAGCCCCAGCATTTT. Translating it yields CASSDSNQPQHF.

At least ten counts were recorded for this clonotype. The chain's CDR3 is CAIGPSLLEKLFF. The CDR3 DNA sequence: TGTGCCATCGGGCCCTCTCTACTTGAAAAACTGTTTTTT. The chain links TRBV28 to TRBJ1-4; D call uncertain. Germline V gene lookup returns CDR1 MDHEN and CDR2 SYDVKM. CDR3 length: 13 amino acids. Trimming took off 10 bases at V and 7 bases at J, with 16 bases between the two ends.

The V gene is TRBV2, the J gene TRBJ1-2; TRBD1 matches 7 bases. This CDR3 contains 12 residues. Per germline, CDR1 SNHLY and CDR2 FYNNEI. V trimming: 3 bases; J trimming: 5 bases; junction bases outside the gene matches: 0. CDR3 protein: CASSETGYGYTF. The CDR3 nucleotides read TGTGCCAGCAGTGAGACAGGGTATGGCTACACCTTC. The whole variable domain, remainder taken from reference TRBV2 and TRBJ1-2, is EPEVTQTPSHQVTQMGQEVILRCVPISNHLYFYWYRQILGQKVEFLVSFYNNEISEKSEIFDDQFSVERPDGSNFTLKIRSTKLEDSAMYFCASSETGYGYTFGSGTRLTVV.

Details on this clonotype: This may arise from a read error, as a much more abundant clone is one base away. The chain uses TRBV5-1 and TRBJ2-3, with 7 nucleotides matching TRBD1. Per the germline V gene, CDR1 is SGHRS and CDR2 is YFSETQ. V was clipped by 4 bases and J by 5 bases; unmatched bases: 13. This CDR3 spans 16 amino acids. CDR3 sequence reads: CASSDGTVQRKDTQYF. CDR3 coding DNA: TGCGCCAGCAGCGACGGGACAGTCCAGAGGAAAGATACGCAGTATTTT.